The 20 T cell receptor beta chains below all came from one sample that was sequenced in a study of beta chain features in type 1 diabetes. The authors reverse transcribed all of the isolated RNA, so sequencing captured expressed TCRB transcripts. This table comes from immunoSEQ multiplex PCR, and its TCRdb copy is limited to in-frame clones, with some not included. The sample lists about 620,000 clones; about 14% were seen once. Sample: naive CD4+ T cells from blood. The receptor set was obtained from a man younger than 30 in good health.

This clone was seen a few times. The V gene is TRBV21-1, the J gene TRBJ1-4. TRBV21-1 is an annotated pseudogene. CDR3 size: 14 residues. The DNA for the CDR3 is TGTGCCAGCAGCGTTAGGGACCTTCAAACGCCGGCCTTTTTT. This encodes CASSVRDLQTPAFF.

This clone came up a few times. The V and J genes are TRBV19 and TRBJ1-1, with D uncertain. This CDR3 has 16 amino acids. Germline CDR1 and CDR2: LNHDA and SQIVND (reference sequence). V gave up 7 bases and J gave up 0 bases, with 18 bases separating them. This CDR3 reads CASNNPDYQMNTEAFF. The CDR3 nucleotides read TGTGCCAGTAATAACCCAGATTACCAGATGAACACTGAAGCTTTCTTT.

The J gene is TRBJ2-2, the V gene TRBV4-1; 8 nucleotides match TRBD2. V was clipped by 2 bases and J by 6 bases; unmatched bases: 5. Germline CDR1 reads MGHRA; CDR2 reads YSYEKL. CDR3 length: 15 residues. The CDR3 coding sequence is TGCGCCAGCAGCCAACCACGGGAGGGAGCCGGGGAGCTGTTTTTT. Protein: CASSQPREGAGELFF.

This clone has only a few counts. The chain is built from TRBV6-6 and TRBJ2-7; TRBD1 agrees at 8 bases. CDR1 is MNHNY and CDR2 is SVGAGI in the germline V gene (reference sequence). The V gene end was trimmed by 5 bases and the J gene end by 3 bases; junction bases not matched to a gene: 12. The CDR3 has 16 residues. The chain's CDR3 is CASSQVRSGTGYEQYF. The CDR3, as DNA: TGTGCCAGCAGTCAGGTCCGGTCCGGGACAGGCTACGAGCAGTACTTC.

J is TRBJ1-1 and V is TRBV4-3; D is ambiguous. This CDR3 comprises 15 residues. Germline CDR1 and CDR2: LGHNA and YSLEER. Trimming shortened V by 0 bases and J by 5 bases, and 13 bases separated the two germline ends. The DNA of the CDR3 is TGCGCCAGCAGCCAAGATCGAGGAGGTCGTACTGAAGCTTTCTTT. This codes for CASSQDRGGRTEAFF.

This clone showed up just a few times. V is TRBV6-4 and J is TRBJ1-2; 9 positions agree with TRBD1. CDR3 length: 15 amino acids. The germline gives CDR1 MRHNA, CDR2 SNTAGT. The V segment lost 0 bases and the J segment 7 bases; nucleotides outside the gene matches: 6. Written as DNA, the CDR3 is TGTGCCAGCAGTGACTCGTGGGACAGGGTTGGTGGCTACACCTTC. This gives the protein CASSDSWDRVGGYTF.

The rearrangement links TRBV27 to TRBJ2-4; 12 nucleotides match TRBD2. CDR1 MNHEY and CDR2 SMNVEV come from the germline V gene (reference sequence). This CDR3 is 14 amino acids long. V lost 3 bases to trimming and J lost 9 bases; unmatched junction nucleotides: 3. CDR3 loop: CASSLTSGSRIQYF. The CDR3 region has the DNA TGTGCCAGCAGTTTGACTAGCGGGAGCCGCATTCAGTACTTC.

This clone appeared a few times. Here the CDR3 reads CASINGGVPYGYTF. CDR3 DNA: TGTGCCAGTATTAATGGAGGGGTTCCATATGGCTACACCTTC. The chain employs TRBV19 and TRBJ1-2, with TRBD1 as a possible D gene (5 bases). Trimming removed 7 bases at V and 5 bases at J, with 17 bases between. This CDR3 spans 14 amino acids. Germline V CDR1 and CDR2: LNHDA, SQIVND (reference sequence).

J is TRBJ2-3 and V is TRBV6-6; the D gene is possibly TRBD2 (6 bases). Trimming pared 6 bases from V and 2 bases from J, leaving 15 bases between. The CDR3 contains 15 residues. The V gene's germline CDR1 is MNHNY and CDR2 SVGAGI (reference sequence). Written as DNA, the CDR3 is TGTGCCAGCAGCCTGCCGGGACTTGACACAGATACGCAGTATTTT. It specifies CASSLPGLDTDTQYF.

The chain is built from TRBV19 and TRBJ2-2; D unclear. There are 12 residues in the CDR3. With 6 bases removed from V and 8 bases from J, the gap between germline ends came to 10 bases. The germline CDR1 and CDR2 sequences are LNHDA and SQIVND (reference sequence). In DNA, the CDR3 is TGTGCCAGTAGCACCCTTTTTGGGGAGCTGTTTTTT. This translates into CASSTLFGELFF.

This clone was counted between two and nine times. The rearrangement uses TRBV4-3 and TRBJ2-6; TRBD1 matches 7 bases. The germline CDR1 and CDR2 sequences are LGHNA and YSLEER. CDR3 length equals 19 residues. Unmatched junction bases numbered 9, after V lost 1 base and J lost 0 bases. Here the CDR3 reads CASSQGASGQSSGANVLTF. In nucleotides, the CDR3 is TGCGCCAGCAGCCAAGGGGCGTCGGGACAGAGCTCTGGGGCCAACGTCCTGACTTTC.

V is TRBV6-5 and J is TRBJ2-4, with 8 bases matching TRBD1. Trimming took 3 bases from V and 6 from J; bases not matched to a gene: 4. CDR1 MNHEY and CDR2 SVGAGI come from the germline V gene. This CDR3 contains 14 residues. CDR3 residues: CASSYGQGPNIQYF. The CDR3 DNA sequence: TGTGCCAGCAGTTATGGACAGGGTCCAAACATTCAGTACTTC.

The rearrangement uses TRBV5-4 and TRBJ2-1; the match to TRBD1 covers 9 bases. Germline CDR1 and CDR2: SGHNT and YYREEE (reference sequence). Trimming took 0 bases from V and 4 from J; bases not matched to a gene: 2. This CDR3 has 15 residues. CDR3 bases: TGTGCCAGCAGCTTGGGGACAGGGGAGTACAATGAGCAGTTCTTC. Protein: CASSLGTGEYNEQFF.

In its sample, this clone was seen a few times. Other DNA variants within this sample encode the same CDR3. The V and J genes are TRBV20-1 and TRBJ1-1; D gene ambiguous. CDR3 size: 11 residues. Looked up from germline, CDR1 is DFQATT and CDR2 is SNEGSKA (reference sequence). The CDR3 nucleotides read TGCAGCGCCCGGGGGAACACTGAAGCTTTCTTT. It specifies CSARGNTEAFF.

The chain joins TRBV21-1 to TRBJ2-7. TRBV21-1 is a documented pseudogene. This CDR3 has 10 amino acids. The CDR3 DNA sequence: TGTGCCAGCAACCACTACGAGCAGTACTTC. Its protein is CASNHYEQYF.

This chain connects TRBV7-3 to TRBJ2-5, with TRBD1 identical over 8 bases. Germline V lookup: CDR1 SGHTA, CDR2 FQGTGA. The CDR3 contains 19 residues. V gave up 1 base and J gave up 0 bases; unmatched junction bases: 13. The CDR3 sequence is CASSLKSLGAGGNQETQYF. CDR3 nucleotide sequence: TGTGCCAGCAGCTTAAAGAGCCTCGGGGCAGGGGGCAACCAAGAGACCCAGTACTTC.

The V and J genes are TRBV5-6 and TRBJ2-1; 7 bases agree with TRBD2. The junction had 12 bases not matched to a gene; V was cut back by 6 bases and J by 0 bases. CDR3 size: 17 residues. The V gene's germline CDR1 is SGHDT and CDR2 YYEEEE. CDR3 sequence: CASIRRSGKSSYNEQFF. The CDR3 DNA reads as TGTGCCAGCATCCGGAGGAGCGGGAAGAGCTCCTACAATGAGCAGTTCTTC. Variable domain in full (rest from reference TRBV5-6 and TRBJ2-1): DAGVTQSPTHLIKTRGQQVTLRCSPKSGHDTVSWYQQALGQGPQFIFQYYEEEERQRGNFPDRFSGHQFPNYSSELNVNALLLGDSALYLCASIRRSGKSSYNEQFFGPGTRLTVL.

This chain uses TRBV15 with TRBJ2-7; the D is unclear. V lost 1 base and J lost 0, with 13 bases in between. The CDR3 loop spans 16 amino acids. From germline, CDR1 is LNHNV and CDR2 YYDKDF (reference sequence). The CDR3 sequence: CATSRVASPSSYEQYF. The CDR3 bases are TGTGCCACCAGCAGAGTGGCCAGCCCTAGCTCCTACGAGCAGTACTTC.

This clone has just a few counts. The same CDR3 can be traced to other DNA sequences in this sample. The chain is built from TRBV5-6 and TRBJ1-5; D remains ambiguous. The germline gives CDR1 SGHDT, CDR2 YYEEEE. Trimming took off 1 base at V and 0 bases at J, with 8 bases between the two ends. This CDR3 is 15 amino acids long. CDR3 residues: CASSLRGYSNQPQHF. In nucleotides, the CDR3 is TGTGCCAGCAGCTTGAGAGGGTATAGCAATCAGCCCCAGCATTTT.

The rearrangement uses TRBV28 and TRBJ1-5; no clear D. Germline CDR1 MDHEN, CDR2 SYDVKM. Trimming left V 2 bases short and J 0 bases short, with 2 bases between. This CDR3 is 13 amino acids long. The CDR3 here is CASSLSSNQPQHF. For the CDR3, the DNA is TGTGCCAGCAGTTTAAGTAGCAATCAGCCCCAGCATTTT.